The entry below gives a single T cell receptor beta chain sequence along with its context. It has no known antigen specificity. Base qualities are not provided; no much larger clone lies one nucleotide away. Sample time point, as interpreted from the label and publication: persistent/refractory GD, antithyroid drugs over 5 years with positive TRAb. For both TCR sequencing and RNA sequencing, RNA was extracted from PBMCs using TRIzol. Graves' disease was diagnosed according to American Thyroid Association guidelines. Patients were recruited from an endocrinology department in Xi'an, China. Each patient gave roughly 8.4 milliliters of peripheral blood, collected in an EDTA anticoagulant tube. Ficoll Paque Plus density gradient separation was used to isolate PBMCs, and no further T cell sorting was done. An Agilent 2100 Bioanalyzer and agarose gel were used to check RNA quality, while a NanoDrop 2000 measured RNA concentration.

This sample is part of a study of regulatory T cells in long-lasting Graves disease (dated by TCRdb to 2020 to 2023). Broadly, across the study: Persistent Graves' disease was defined as persistently positive TSH receptor autoantibodies together with antithyroid drug treatment for over 5 years. Persistent Graves' disease patients were compared with newly diagnosed Graves' disease patients by peripheral blood TCR sequencing and RNA sequencing. The study took place in China and was registered as a clinical trial. A total of 35 or so samples were covered by TCR sequencing, comprising some 13 persistent and some 20 newly diagnosed Graves' disease patients. Persistent Graves' disease patients in the clinical cohort had taken antithyroid drugs for 8 to 12 years on average.

The method was multiplex PCR. The instrument given in TCRdb is Illumina HiSeq 4000. iRepertoire HTBI primers and Arm-PCR amplification of CDR3 regions were used to construct TCR beta libraries. Before sequencing, the PCR products underwent gel purification. As for how the authors treated the data: A total of 62 TRBV and 14 TRBJ segments were identified across samples and were used for gene usage analysis of CDR3 amino acid clonotypes. COPE and FqMerger were used to merge filtered high-quality paired reads into contigs. BLAST was used to align contigs to IMGT TRBV, TRBD and TRBJ reference genes, and CDR3 was defined according to IMGT. Any clonotype with a frequency above 0.1% was counted as a highly expanded clone. Shannon entropy served as the measure of repertoire diversity, while the Gini coefficient captured V-J evenness. Clonotypes shared by more than one individual were considered public. In TCRdb, the public reads were trimmed at Q25 with fastp and aligned with MiXCR, with productive beta chains retained. Each record represents a unique CDR3 protein, reported with the most common genes and DNA among its rows. The V and J calls were determined by TCRdb, not by the authors. The table for this sample lists around 500,000 distinct CDR3 sequences; around 21% of them were counted only once. The ten largest account for roughly 8% of the sample.

CDR1 and CDR2 were assigned from the germline V gene as SGHRS and YFSETQ. V loses 5 bases of germline sequence and J loses 4 bases, and the interval between the two ends is 18 bases. The CDR3 runs 15 residues from the cysteine to the phenylalanine. Just the 45-base CDR3 DNA is kept, in frame starting at base 1. Beyond this particular receptor, the publication reports: Only the TCR beta chain was sequenced and analyzed. The authors acknowledged the small sample size as a limitation that may reduce accuracy. Compared with newly diagnosed patients, persistent Graves' disease patients had lower TCR Shannon entropy and fewer highly expanded clones, which suggests clonal expansion. A larger number of public clonotypes was shared among persistent patients (about 2,700) than among newly diagnosed patients (around 870). The study examined only peripheral blood because the primary lesion, thyroid tissue, could not be accessed. Persistent disease showed preferential use of TRBV28, TRBJ1-2 and TRBJ2-5, whereas newly diagnosed disease favored TRBV20-1 and TRBJ2-1.

Source: peripheral blood mononuclear cells (PBMCs), taken when the disease was refractory, from a patient treated with antithyroid drugs. The chain links TRBV5-1 with TRBJ1-1; there is no confident call for the D gene. This sequence was found in a female donor with Graves disease. This receptor carries the CDR3 CASSYRRLGSTEAFF. The DNA sequence is given as TGCGCCAGCAGTTATCGGAGGCTGGGGAGCACTGAAGCTTTCTTT.